These T cell receptor beta chains were read from a single sample in a study of T-cell memory formation after mild COVID-19. A single record per CDR3 protein comes from TCRdb applying MiXCR to the 5' RACE reads. The sample records 360,000 or so distinct CDR3 sequences, around 30% being singletons. Sequencing was performed on PBMCs or a T cell subset sorted from them (not recorded which). The source is an adult woman who had mild COVID-19 (a few samples of this study predate the infection). Cell type and time point are not known. The conserved cysteine and the conserved F or W are not part of the CDR3 here. Fields, in order: V gene, CDR3 length, D gene, CDR3 protein. A D gene is named only where the DNA matches it firmly.

>TRBV12-3/TRBV12-4|12|-
ASSFLDGTDTQY
>TRBV7-3|13|TRBD2
ASSLRTSGADTQY
>TRBV2|12|TRBD1
ASTRQGANTEAF
>TRBV29-1|15|TRBD2
SDGLAGIGSSYNEQF
>TRBV12-3/TRBV12-4|15|-
ASSLRADRGGNYGYT
>TRBV29-1|13|-
SVRLRLPMNTEAF
>TRBV28|14|TRBD1
ASSLILEQGDYEQY
>TRBV3-1|10|-
ASSQGVVGAF
>TRBV6-5|13|-
ASLLRQNRNTEAF
>TRBV2|12|TRBD1
ASNLNRGSQPQH
>TRBV12-3/TRBV12-4|13|-
ASSFPASVGNEQF
>TRBV5-1|14|TRBD1
ASSARGQRNTGELF
>TRBV2|10|-
ASRRFTYEQY
>TRBV6-2/TRBV6-3|11|-
ASSLIKYNEQF
>TRBV7-2|12|-
ASSPRGEYNEQF
>TRBV15|15|TRBD2
ATSRVLAGGDDGELF
>TRBV12-3/TRBV12-4|14|TRBD2
ASSSPGLASSYEQY
>TRBV5-5|13|-
ASSLVSDVRGEQY
>TRBV21-1|11|-
ASSKEGVDTQY
>TRBV5-6|14|TRBD1
ASSRDRVANYNEQF
>TRBV30|10|-
AWGGGNYGYT
>TRBV9|11|TRBD2
ASSGGITDTQY
>TRBV5-1|14|TRBD1
ASSLVYSGTADTQY
>TRBV7-2|13|TRBD1
ASSLTGTGNTEAF
>TRBV7-2|11|-
ASSQGHDWPLH
>TRBV24-1|15|TRBD1
ATSEPTGGLYTGELF
>TRBV6-2/TRBV6-3|13|-
ASSYSGGGPNEQF